The sequence of this T cell receptor (beta chain) was determined in a study of radiotherapy plus CTLA-4 blockade in lung cancer. Per germline, CDR1 DFQATT and CDR2 SNEGSKA (reference sequence). This CDR3 is 10 amino acids long. Trimming took off 5 bases at V and 12 bases at J, with 11 bases between the two ends. Produced via immunoSEQ multiplex PCR; TCRdb's table is partial and in-frame only. The sample carries about 77,000 clones, nearly 75% recorded once. The study treated chemo-refractory metastatic non-small-cell lung cancer patients with focal radiation plus ipilimumab CTLA-4 blockade. Study results and caveats: Interferon-beta and early blood T cell clone dynamics reportedly predicted response best. In blood, tumor-derived TCR clones expanded after radiotherapy plus ipilimumab.

With regard to this clone: Its antigen remains unknown.

The V call is TRBV20-1, the J call TRBJ2-1, with D possibly being TRBD1 (5 bases). Specimen: peripheral blood, collected from a patient treated with radiotherapy plus ipilimumab. The origin of this receptor is a human donor with non-small cell lung cancer whose response to radiotherapy plus ipilimumab could not be evaluated. The CDR3 DNA reads TGCAGTGCTCCGCTAAGGGGGCAGTTCTTC. Its translation is CSAPLRGQFF.